The following is a T cell receptor (beta chain) sequence with its context. Clones were sequenced by immunoSEQ multiplex PCR, and TCRdb holds only the in-frame ones, with some missing. Of roughly 100,000 clones listed, just over 85% are singletons. The data belong to a study of control samples from healthy donors and cancer patients. Sequenced sample: blood. The TCR sequence derives from a man aged 30 to 39 in good health.

The CDR3 reads CATSDPGGTSGNNEQFF. For the CDR3, the DNA is TGTGCCACCAGTGATCCAGGGGGGACTAGCGGCAACAATGAGCAGTTCTTC. The gene calls are TRBV24-1 and TRBJ2-1; 11 bases line up with TRBD2. The CDR3 length is 17 residues. Germline values: CDR1 KGHDR, CDR2 SFDVKD. The trim removed 3 bases at V and 5 bases at J, leaving 8 bases unmatched.